These 7 T cell receptor beta chains were all obtained from the same sample, sequenced in a study of HIV-infected patients and healthy controls. Follow-up blood was drawn about 14 weeks, roughly three months, after antiretroviral therapy began. The repertoire came from unfractionated whole blood and reflected all unsorted peripheral T cells. cDNA was made from about 500 ng RNA using alpha and beta constant primers. Using multiplexing indices, alpha and beta chain libraries were generated apart by chain-specific third strand synthesis. MiXCR, run by TCRdb on the 5' RACE reads, gives a single entry per CDR3 protein. This sample carries some 8,700 distinct CDR3 sequences, about 9% of them seen once, and the ten largest clones take approximately 22%. The material was blood, obtained during antiretroviral therapy. Receptors were obtained from an adult with HIV infection.

The V gene is TRBV19, the J gene TRBJ2-3, with D hard to call. This CDR3 has 14 amino acids. V was clipped by 5 bases and J by 1 base, with 10 bases between them. Per germline, CDR1 LNHDA and CDR2 SQIVND (reference sequence). The CDR3 nucleotides read TGTGCCAGTAGTCCGTTCTCCGGCACAGATACGCAGTATTTT. Translation gives CASSPFSGTDTQYF.

The chain has TRBV29-1 and TRBJ1-4; D might be TRBD1 (5 bases). The V and J ends lost 5 bases and 12 bases respectively, with 13 bases between them. The CDR3 totals 11 residues. The germline V gene encodes CDR1 SQVTM and CDR2 ANQGSEA. CDR3 coding DNA: TGCAGCGTTAAGAGGTTGGGGGAACTGTTTTTT. This encodes CSVKRLGELFF. Drawing the rest from reference TRBV29-1 and TRBJ1-4, the complete variable domain is SAVISQKPSRDICQRGTSLTIQCQVDSQVTMMFWYRQQPGQSLTLIATANQGSEATYESGFVIDKFPISRPNLTFSTLTVSNMSPEDSSIYLCSVKRLGELFFGSGTQLSVL.

This clonotype is termed medium-sized (0.01 to 0.1%). The chain links TRBV30 to TRBJ2-5; weak D call: TRBD2 (5 bases). Trimming took off 4 bases at V and 5 bases at J, with 8 bases between the two ends. CDR3 length equals 11 residues. CDR1 is GTSNPN and CDR2 is SVGIG in the germline V gene (reference sequence). The CDR3 spells CAWKRRETQYF. Here the CDR3 DNA reads TGTGCCTGGAAGCGGAGGGAGACCCAGTACTTC. Looking up the rest from reference TRBV30 and TRBJ2-5 gives the full variable domain: SQTIHQWPATLVQPVGSPLSLECTVEGTSNPNLYWYRQAAGRGLQLLFYSVGIGQISSEVPQNLSASRPQDRQFILSSKKLLLSDSGFYLCAWKRRETQYFGPGTRLLVL.

This clonotype is classed as medium-sized. This chain uses TRBV7-3 with TRBJ2-3, with D unresolved. V lost 5 bases to trimming and J lost 4 bases, with 13 bases between them. The length of the CDR3 is 14 residues. Germline V gives CDR1 SGHTA, CDR2 FQGTGA. CDR3 sequence: CASSPILRSDTQYF. In nucleotides, the CDR3 is TGTGCCAGCAGCCCCATTCTTAGGTCAGATACGCAGTATTTT.

This clonotype occurred many times. V gene TRBV5-1 combines with J gene TRBJ2-7; TRBD1 matches at 9 bases. With V trimmed by 0 bases and J by 3 bases, 4 bases remained unmatched. The CDR3 sequence is 15 residues long. Germline V gene data show CDR1 as SGHRS and CDR2 as YFSETQ. In DNA form, the CDR3 reads TGCGCCAGCAGCTTGGGGGGACAGGGCTACTACGAGCAGTACGTC. It yields the protein CASSLGGQGYYEQYV.

The sample holds many counts of this clonotype. This chain links TRBV5-1 with TRBJ1-1; 9 nucleotides align to TRBD1. The germline V gene has CDR1 SGHRS and CDR2 YFSETQ. J gave up 5 bases and V 0 bases, and 5 bases lay outside the gene matches. The CDR3 is 15 amino acids. The CDR3: CASSLEGQGGTEAFF. The CDR3 nucleotides read TGCGCCAGCAGCTTGGAGGGACAGGGAGGGACTGAAGCTTTCTTT.

By share, this clonotype ranks as medium-sized. The chain uses TRBV5-1 and TRBJ2-7; tentative D call: TRBD1 (6 bases). Trimming took 4 bases from V and 3 from J, leaving 14 bases between them. This CDR3 comprises 14 residues. Germline V lookup: CDR1 SGHRS, CDR2 YFSETQ. CDR3 loop: CASSQGTANYEQYF. CDR3 in DNA: TGCGCCAGCAGCCAGGGGACGGCCAACTACGAGCAGTACTTC.